These T cell receptor beta chains were read from a single sample in a study of shared T cell receptors in the human thymus. Profiled with immunoSEQ multiplex PCR; TCRdb holds only in-frame clones, not every one. The sample records roughly 710,000 clones, approximately 83% being singletons. A further study also used this sample, focusing on human thymus T cells.

Input material: thymocytes. These receptors were obtained from a girl in the first two years of life with a congenital heart defect. Both conserved end residues are part of each CDR3. A D gene is named only where the DNA matches it firmly. Only some rows state a clone size, as once, few, many or a class for expanded clones.

clone_size j_call v_call d_call cdr3_length cdr3_nt cdr3_aa
- TRBJ2-5 TRBV29-1 - 13 TGCAGCGTAGGGGCCCCCCCTGCGGAGACCCAGTACTTC CSVGAPPAETQYF
- TRBJ1-2 TRBV6-1 - 15 TGTGCCAGCAGTCATTCAGGGTTGTCGTGTTATGGCTACACCTTC CASSHSGLSCYGYTF
- TRBJ2-1 TRBV4-1 - 15 TGCGCCAGCAGCCAAGATGAGGGCGTCCACAATGAGCAGTTCTTC CASSQDEGVHNEQFF
- TRBJ1-2 TRBV6-1 TRBD1 14 TGTGCCAGCAGCAACCCCCGGGACAGACAAAGCTACACCTTC CASSNPRDRQSYTF
- TRBJ2-7 TRBV4-1 TRBD2 15 TGCGCCAGCAGCCAAGGGACTAGCAGCCCCTACGAGCAGTACTTC CASSQGTSSPYEQYF
- TRBJ1-2 TRBV11-2 - 12 TGTGCCAGCAGCTTTCTTGGGCCAATCTACACCTTC CASSFLGPIYTF
few TRBJ1-1 TRBV27 - 15 TGTGCCAGCAGTTTATCCCTCCCAGGGGTGGAAGAAGCTTTCTTT CASSLSLPGVEEAFF
- TRBJ2-1 TRBV6-1 - 16 TGTGCCAGCAGTGAAGGGCAACAAAATTCCTACAATGAGCAGTTCTTC CASSEGQQNSYNEQFF
- TRBJ2-1 TRBV11-2 - 11 TGTGCCAGCACCTCCGGGACAGAGCAGTTCTTC CASTSGTEQFF
- TRBJ2-1 TRBV4-1 - 16 TGCGCCAGCAGTTATCACAGGATTAGCTCCTACAATGAGCAGTTCTTC CASSYHRISSYNEQFF
once TRBJ1-2 TRBV30 - 15 TGTGCCTGGAGTCCTGGCAGCGACTTTAACTATGGCTACACCTTC CAWSPGSDFNYGYTF
- TRBJ1-2 TRBV2 TRBD1 18 TGTGCCAGCAGTGATTCAGGGGGCTACGTCAGGGTGGCTTATGGCTACACCTTC CASSDSGGYVRVAYGYTF
- TRBJ2-7 TRBV9 TRBD1 16 TGTGCCAGCAGCCCCAGGGACAGGGTACTGAGGAACGAGCAGTACTTC CASSPRDRVLRNEQYF
- TRBJ1-4 TRBV30 - 19 TGTGCCTGGAGTGTACTAGGGGGGGGTGCGGCGGCAACTAATGAAAAACTGTTTTTT CAWSVLGGGAAATNEKLFF
- TRBJ2-2 TRBV27 - 16 TGTGCCAGCAGTTTACCCCCTCTACTGAACACCGGGGAGCTGTTTTTT CASSLPPLLNTGELFF
- TRBJ1-5 TRBV19 - 21 TGTGCCAGTAGTATAGTCCTCCAGGACGCAGGGAGGGTAGATAGCAATCAGCCCCAGCATTTT CASSIVLQDAGRVDSNQPQHF
- TRBJ2-7 TRBV19 TRBD1 16 TGTGCCAGTAGTAAACTACAGGGGAGAAGGTCCTACGAGCAGTACTTC CASSKLQGRRSYEQYF
- TRBJ1-4 TRBV9 - 18 TGTGCCAGCAGCGCCGGGGCGGGGCTAATTGCAACTAATGAAAAACTGTTTTTT CASSAGAGLIATNEKLFF
- TRBJ2-7 TRBV9 - 20 TGTGCCAGCAGCGTAGGTCCGGGCCACGATGGGGCAGGGGGGTCCTACGAGCAGTACTTC CASSVGPGHDGAGGSYEQYF
- TRBJ2-1 TRBV5-6 - 13 TGTGCCAGCAGCTTGTCTCTGTACAATGAGCAGTTCTTC CASSLSLYNEQFF
- TRBJ1-1 TRBV11-1 - 15 TGTGCCAGCAGCTTAGGTCGGCAGGGATACACTGAAGCTTTCTTT CASSLGRQGYTEAFF
- TRBJ1-2 TRBV6-1 - 14 TGTGCCAGCAGTGGATCTCAGGGGACCTATGGCTACACCTTC CASSGSQGTYGYTF